The 17 T cell receptor beta chains below come from one sample, sequenced in a study of cytomegalovirus exposure and HLA in healthy donors. Researchers ran the PCR with 60 Vbeta and 13 Jbeta primers. Data came from immunoSEQ multiplex PCR; TCRdb stores just in-frame clones and leaves some out. This table holds approximately 150,000 clones, 70% to 80% found once. Sequencing was carried out using PBMCs. The receptor source for this set is a man aged 25-45 years in good health and CMV-seropositive.

V gene TRBV30 combines with J gene TRBJ2-1, with 8 positions matching TRBD2. With V trimmed by 2 bases and J by 8 bases, 8 bases remained unmatched. The CDR3 extends over 14 amino acids. In germline, CDR1 is GTSNPN, CDR2 SVGIG (reference sequence). CDR3 in amino acids: CAWSLRGDTDEQFF. The CDR3 bases are TGTGCCTGGAGTTTGCGGGGGGATACGGATGAGCAGTTCTTC.

The rearrangement joins TRBV28 to TRBJ2-7; 7 nucleotides agree with TRBD1. Germline V gene lookup returns CDR1 MDHEN and CDR2 SYDVKM. The J segment lost 4 bases and the V segment lost 5 bases, leaving 8 bases of the junction unmatched. CDR3 length: 14 residues. The CDR3 DNA is TGTGCCAGCAGTCTCCCGGGACAGCTATACGAGCAGTACTTC. Residues: CASSLPGQLYEQYF. Based on the CDR3 plus reference TRBV28 and TRBJ2-7, the full variable domain is DVKVTQSSRYLVKRTGEKVFLECVQDMDHENMFWYRQDPGLGLRLIYFSYDVKMKEKGDIPEGYSVSREKKERFSLILESASTNQTSMYLCASSLPGQLYEQYFGPGTRLTVT.

The rearrangement links TRBV7-3 to TRBJ2-7, with TRBD2 identical over 8 bases. Germline CDR1 is SGHTA and CDR2 is FQGTGA. The CDR3 extends over 16 amino acids. Trimming removed 1 base from V and 6 bases from J; junction bases left unmatched: 11. CDR3 protein: CASSLKAGVSLCEQYF. As DNA, the CDR3 is TGTGCCAGCAGCTTAAAAGCGGGGGTGTCCCTCTGCGAGCAGTACTTC.

This clone was seen a few times. The V and J genes are TRBV2 and TRBJ2-3, with 13 bases fitting TRBD2. Per germline, CDR1 SNHLY and CDR2 FYNNEI. The ends lost 4 bases at V and 3 bases at J; junction bases unmatched: 10. The CDR3 contains 18 residues. DNA of the CDR3: TGTGCCAGCAGTGGACTAGCGGGGGGCGGAAGGGGGACAGATACGCAGTATTTT. Encoded protein: CASSGLAGGGRGTDTQYF. Drawing the rest from reference TRBV2 and TRBJ2-3, the complete variable domain is EPEVTQTPSHQVTQMGQEVILRCVPISNHLYFYWYRQILGQKVEFLVSFYNNEISEKSEIFDDQFSVERPDGSNFTLKIRSTKLEDSAMYFCASSGLAGGGRGTDTQYFGPGTRLTVL.

The gene calls are TRBV5-4 and TRBJ2-7; the match to TRBD2 covers 7 bases. The CDR3 has 15 amino acids. Germline CDR1 and CDR2: SGHNT and YYREEE (reference sequence). V gave up 2 bases and J gave up 7 bases; unmatched junction bases: 12. CDR3 nucleotides: TGTGCCAGCAGCTTAAAGCGGGGACCCTCCGGAGAGCAGTACTTC. It codes for CASSLKRGPSGEQYF. The whole variable domain, filled in from reference TRBV5-4 and TRBJ2-7, reads ETGVTQSPTHLIKTRGQQVTLRCSSQSGHNTVSWYQQALGQGPQFIFQYYREEENGRGNFPPRFSGLQFPNYSSELNVNALELDDSALYLCASSLKRGPSGEQYFGPGTRLTVT.

This rearrangement joins TRBV2 to TRBJ1-4, with D tentatively TRBD1 (6 bases). V was clipped by 5 bases and J by 5 bases, with 12 bases between them. CDR1 is SNHLY, CDR2 FYNNEI, per germline. The CDR3 is made up of 14 amino acids. The CDR3 coding sequence is TGTGCCAGCAGTCCCAGGGGAACAAATGAAAAACTGTTTTTT. Amino acid sequence: CASSPRGTNEKLFF.

The V call is TRBV27, the J call TRBJ2-3; 11 bases match TRBD2. The CDR3 extends over 16 amino acids. Germline CDR1 reads MNHEY; CDR2 reads SMNVEV (reference sequence). V dropped 3 bases and J dropped 6; count of bases not matched to a gene: 8. CDR3 in amino acids: CASSFILAGGKDTQYF. CDR3 coding DNA: TGTGCCAGCAGTTTTATCCTAGCGGGGGGTAAGGATACGCAGTATTTT.

The gene calls are TRBV7-3 and TRBJ2-2, with 7 positions matching TRBD2. After removal of 5 bases from V and 3 bases from J, the junction contained 6 bases not matched to a gene. The germline V gene has CDR1 SGHTA and CDR2 FQGTGA. The CDR3 is 15 amino acids. Written as DNA, the CDR3 is TGTGCCAGCAGCCAATCTAGCGGATACACCGGGGAGCTGTTTTTT. Its translation is CASSQSSGYTGELFF.

This chain uses TRBV5-1 with TRBJ2-2; 10 bases match TRBD2. CDR1 is SGHRS, CDR2 YFSETQ, per germline. The CDR3 totals 17 residues. Trimming removed 4 bases from V and 5 bases from J; junction bases left unmatched: 11. In nucleotides, the CDR3 is TGCGCCAGCAGCCAGTACACCCTAGCGGGGGTTACCGGGGAGCTGTTTTTT. Translated, it gives CASSQYTLAGVTGELFF.

This chain connects TRBV4-3 to TRBJ2-7; 9 positions agree with TRBD2. V gave up 5 bases and J gave up 5 bases; unmatched junction bases: 19. The CDR3 is 18 residues long. Per the germline V gene, CDR1 is LGHNA and CDR2 is YSLEER. The CDR3 loop reads CASSARVGGGALYHEQYF. CDR3 sequence (DNA): TGCGCCAGCAGCGCCCGGGTTGGCGGGGGGGCCTTGTACCACGAGCAGTACTTC.

This chain connects TRBV7-9 to TRBJ2-1, with 7 bases lining up with TRBD2. The trim removed 8 bases at V and 4 bases at J, leaving 11 bases unmatched. In germline, CDR1 is SEHNR, CDR2 FQNEAQ (reference sequence). This CDR3 comprises 15 residues. The DNA for the CDR3 is TGTGCCAGCGGCCCAGCCCAGCGGGGTTACAATGAGCAGTTCTTC. Translation: CASGPAQRGYNEQFF. The full variable domain, with the rest looked up from reference TRBV7-9 and TRBJ2-1, is DTGVSQNPRHKITKRGQNVTFRCDPISEHNRLYWYRQTLGQGPEFLTYFQNEAQLEKSRLLSDRFSAERPKGSFSTLEIQRTEQGDSAMYLCASGPAQRGYNEQFFGPGTRLTVL.

The chain links TRBV4-1 to TRBJ2-2; tentative D call: TRBD2 (6 bases). V was trimmed by 4 bases and J by 2 bases, leaving 20 bases between them. CDR1 is MGHRA and CDR2 is YSYEKL in the germline V gene. The CDR3 runs to 18 residues. CDR3 in DNA: TGCGCCAGCAGCCGCAGACAGCTTAGCGGCCCTAACACCGGGGAGCTGTTTTTT. Protein: CASSRRQLSGPNTGELFF.

This chain joins TRBV14 and TRBJ2-5; D possibly corresponds to TRBD2 (5 bases). CDR1 and CDR2 (germline): SGHDN, FVKESK. The length of the CDR3 is 15 residues. Trimming took off 3 bases at V and 2 bases at J, with 13 bases between the two ends. The CDR3 loop is CASSHLSGGQETQYF. The CDR3 region has the DNA TGTGCCAGCAGCCACTTGAGCGGCGGGCAAGAGACCCAGTACTTC.

The V gene is TRBV7-8, the J gene TRBJ1-5, with 7 bases that match TRBD1. The V segment lost 5 bases and the J segment 3 bases; nucleotides outside the gene matches: 7. CDR1 and CDR2 from the germline V gene are SGHVS and FQNEAQ. The CDR3 is 15 amino acids. CDR3 DNA: TGTGCCAGCAGCCCCAGGGACAGCATCAATCAGCCCCAGCATTTT. Translation gives CASSPRDSINQPQHF.

This clone was seen only once. The rearrangement joins TRBV19 to TRBJ2-7; 7 bases fit TRBD1. Germline CDR1 is LNHDA and CDR2 is SQIVND (reference sequence). Trimming removed 5 bases from V and 3 bases from J; junction bases left unmatched: 4. The CDR3 sequence is 13 residues long. CDR3 sequence (DNA): TGTGCCAGTAGTCCCGGGACAGTCTACGAGCAGTACTTC. This gives the protein CASSPGTVYEQYF. Using reference TRBV19 and TRBJ2-7 for the parts outside the CDR3, the full variable domain is DGGITQSPKYLFRKEGQNVTLSCEQNLNHDAMYWYRQDPGQGLRLIYYSQIVNDFQKGDIAEGYSVSREKKESFPLTVTSAQKNPTAFYLCASSPGTVYEQYFGPGTRLTVT.

The J gene is TRBJ2-3, the V gene TRBV2; TRBD1 is a possible D gene (7 bases). Germline V lookup: CDR1 SNHLY, CDR2 FYNNEI. Trimming removed 4 bases at V and 5 bases at J, with 13 bases between. This CDR3 has 14 residues. In DNA form, the CDR3 reads TGTGCCAGCAGTGTTCACAGGGGAGGAGATACGCAGTATTTT. It codes for CASSVHRGGDTQYF.

The rearrangement uses TRBV5-1 and TRBJ2-2, with TRBD1 matching 7 bases. V gave up 3 bases and J gave up 7 bases; unmatched junction bases: 6. From germline, CDR1 is SGHRS and CDR2 YFSETQ. The CDR3 contains 14 residues. This chain's CDR3 is CASSSGQVGGELFF. CDR3 bases: TGCGCCAGCAGCTCTGGACAGGTTGGCGGGGAGCTGTTTTTT.